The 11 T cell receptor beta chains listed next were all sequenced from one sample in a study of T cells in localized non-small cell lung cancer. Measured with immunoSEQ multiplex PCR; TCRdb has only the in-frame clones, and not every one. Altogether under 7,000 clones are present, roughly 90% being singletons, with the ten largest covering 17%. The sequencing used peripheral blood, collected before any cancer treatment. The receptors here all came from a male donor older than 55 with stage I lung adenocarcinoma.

CDR3 nucleotide sequence: TGTGCCAGAAGCTTAAGGAGACAGGGATTCTACGAGCAGTACGTC. It is translated as CARSLRRQGFYEQYV. The chain recombines TRBV5-3 with TRBJ2-7, with 7 bases fitting TRBD1. TRBV5-3 is labeled an ORF, and its function is uncertain. The V segment lost 2 bases and the J segment 3 bases; nucleotides outside the gene matches: 8. The CDR3 is 15 residues long.

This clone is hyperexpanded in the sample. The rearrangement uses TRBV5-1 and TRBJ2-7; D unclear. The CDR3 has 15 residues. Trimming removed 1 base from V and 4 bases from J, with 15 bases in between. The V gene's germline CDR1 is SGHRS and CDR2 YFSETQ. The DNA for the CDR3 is TGCGCCAGCAGCTTGAGAGGCACGGAGACTTACGAGCAGTACGTC. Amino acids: CASSLRGTETYEQYV.

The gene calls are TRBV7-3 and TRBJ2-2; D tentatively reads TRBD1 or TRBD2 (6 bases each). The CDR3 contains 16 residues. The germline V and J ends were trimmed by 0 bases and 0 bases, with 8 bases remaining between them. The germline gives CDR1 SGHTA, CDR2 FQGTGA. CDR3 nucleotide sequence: TGTGCCAGCAGCTTAACAGGGGGGTCGAACACCGGGGAGCTGTTTTTT. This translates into CASSLTGGSNTGELFF.

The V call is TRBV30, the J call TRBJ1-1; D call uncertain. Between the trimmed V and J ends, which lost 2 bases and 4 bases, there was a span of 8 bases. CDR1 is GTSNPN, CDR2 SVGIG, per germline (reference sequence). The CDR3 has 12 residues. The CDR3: CAWSISGTEAFF. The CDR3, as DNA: TGTGCCTGGAGTATTAGCGGCACTGAAGCTTTCTTT.

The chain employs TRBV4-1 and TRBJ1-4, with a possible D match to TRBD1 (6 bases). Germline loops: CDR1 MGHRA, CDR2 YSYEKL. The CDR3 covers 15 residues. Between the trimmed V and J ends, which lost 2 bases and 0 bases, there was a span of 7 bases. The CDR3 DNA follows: TGCGCCAGCAGCCAATCAGGGGCAACTAATGAAAAACTGTTTTTT. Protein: CASSQSGATNEKLFF.

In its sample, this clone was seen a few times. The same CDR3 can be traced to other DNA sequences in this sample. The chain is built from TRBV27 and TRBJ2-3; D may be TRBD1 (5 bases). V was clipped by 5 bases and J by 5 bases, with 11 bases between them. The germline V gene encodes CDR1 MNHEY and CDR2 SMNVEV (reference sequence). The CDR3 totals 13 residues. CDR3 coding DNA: TGTGCCAGCAGTACAGGAGTAGTAGATACGCAGTATTTT. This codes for CASSTGVVDTQYF.

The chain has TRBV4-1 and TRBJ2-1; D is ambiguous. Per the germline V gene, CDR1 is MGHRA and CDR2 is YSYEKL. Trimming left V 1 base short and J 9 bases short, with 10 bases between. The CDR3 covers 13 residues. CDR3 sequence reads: CASSQVELGEQFF. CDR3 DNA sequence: TGCGCCAGCAGCCAAGTCGAGTTAGGTGAGCAGTTCTTC.

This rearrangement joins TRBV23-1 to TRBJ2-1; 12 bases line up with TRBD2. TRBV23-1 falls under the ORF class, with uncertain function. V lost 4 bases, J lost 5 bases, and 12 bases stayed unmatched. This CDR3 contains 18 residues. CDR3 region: CASSLKGGTSGLHNEQFF. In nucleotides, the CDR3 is TGCGCCAGCAGTCTGAAAGGGGGGACTAGCGGGCTCCACAATGAGCAGTTCTTC.

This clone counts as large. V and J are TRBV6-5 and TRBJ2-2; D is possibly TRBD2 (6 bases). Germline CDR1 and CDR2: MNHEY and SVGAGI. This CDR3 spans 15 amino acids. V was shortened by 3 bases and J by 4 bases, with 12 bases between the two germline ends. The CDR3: CASSYSTSLTGELFF. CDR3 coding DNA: TGTGCCAGCAGTTATTCGACTAGTCTCACCGGGGAGCTGTTTTTT.

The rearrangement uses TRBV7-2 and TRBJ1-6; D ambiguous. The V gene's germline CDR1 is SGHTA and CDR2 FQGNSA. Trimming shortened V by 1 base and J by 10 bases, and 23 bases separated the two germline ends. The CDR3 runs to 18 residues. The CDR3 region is CASSLGRQATSRGSPLHF. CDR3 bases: TGTGCCAGCAGCTTAGGGCGGCAGGCAACATCCCGTGGCTCACCCCTCCACTTT.

CDR3 loop: CASGPPGPIQQDTEAFF. The CDR3 region has the DNA TGTGCCAGCGGTCCCCCGGGACCCATACAGCAGGACACTGAAGCTTTCTTT. The V gene is TRBV28, the J gene TRBJ1-1, with D possibly TRBD1 on 5 matching bases. The V and J ends lost 8 bases and 3 bases respectively, with 25 bases between them. In germline, CDR1 is MDHEN, CDR2 SYDVKM. The CDR3 contains 17 residues.